The source of this T cell receptor beta chain is a study of blood T cell repertoires in COVID-19. Study context: There were acute and convalescent COVID-19 samples, and they came from the United States, Italy and Spain.

This clone was observed once. CDR1 is SGHTA and CDR2 is FQGNSA in the germline V gene. CDR3 size: 15 residues. After removal of 2 bases from V and 0 bases from J, the junction contained 2 bases not matched to a gene. Per the authors' pipeline: Cell counts per sample came from amplifying reference gene primers. TCRdb's table, derived via immunoSEQ multiplex PCR, lists solely in-frame clones and lacks some. The V and J calls and clone size come from that table; D and trimming were worked out from the DNA. The table includes about 160,000 clones, around four fifths detected once. This sequence originates from a woman of 80 years or more with active or convalescent COVID-19. The chain has TRBV7-2 and TRBJ2-3; 7 bases fit TRBD2. Material for sequencing was peripheral blood. CDR3 DNA sequence: TGTGCCAGCAGCTTAAATAGCGGGAGCACAGATACGCAGTATTTT. Translating gives CASSLNSGSTDTQYF.